Following are 3 T cell receptor beta chains from one sample sequenced in a study of blood T cell repertoires in COVID-19. Only in-frame clones appear in the TCRdb table, and some are missing; sequencing was by immunoSEQ multiplex PCR. The profile shows 150,000 or so clones, just over 90% of them singletons. The sample comprised peripheral blood. Receptors originate from a woman aged 60-75 years with COVID-19, enrolled during active disease.

The chain employs TRBV6-1 and TRBJ1-2; D might be TRBD1 (5 bases). Trimming stripped 1 base from V and 0 bases from J, with 9 bases between. This CDR3 contains 15 residues. Germline lookup yields CDR1 MNHNS and CDR2 SASEGT. This CDR3 is CASSEVQGSNYGYTF. The CDR3 DNA follows: TGTGCCAGCAGTGAAGTCCAGGGATCTAACTATGGCTACACCTTC.

This chain links TRBV3-1 (or the pseudogene TRBV3-2) with TRBJ1-6; 7 nucleotides agree with TRBD1. The CDR3 loop spans 15 amino acids. With V trimmed by 4 bases and J by 5 bases, 5 bases remained unmatched. Germline loops: CDR1 LGHDT, CDR2 YNNKEL (reference sequence). The CDR3 DNA reads as TGTGCCAGCAGCCGGGGGACAGATAATAATTCACCCCTCCACTTT. The encoded protein is CASSRGTDNNSPLHF.

The J gene is TRBJ2-7, the V gene TRBV3-1 (or the pseudogene TRBV3-2); 9 bases are a match to TRBD1. The junction had 3 bases not matched to a gene; V was cut back by 4 bases and J by 2 bases. Germline CDR1 is LGHDT and CDR2 is YNNKEL (reference sequence). This CDR3 contains 14 residues. CDR3 protein: CASSRGDRAYEQYF. The CDR3 DNA sequence: TGTGCCAGCAGCCGAGGGGACAGGGCCTACGAGCAGTACTTC.